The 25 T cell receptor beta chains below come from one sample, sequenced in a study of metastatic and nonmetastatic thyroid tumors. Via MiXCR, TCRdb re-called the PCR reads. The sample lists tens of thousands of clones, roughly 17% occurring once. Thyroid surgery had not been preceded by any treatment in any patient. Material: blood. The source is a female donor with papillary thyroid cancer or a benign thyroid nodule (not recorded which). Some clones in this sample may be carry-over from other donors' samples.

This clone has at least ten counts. In DNA, the CDR3 is TGCGCCAGCAGCCCGGGAGGCGGACGAGAGACCCAGTACTTC. Translation gives CASSPGGGRETQYF. This chain joins TRBV4-1 and TRBJ2-5; TRBD2 matches at 7 bases. The V gene's germline CDR1 is MGHRA and CDR2 YSYEKL. V dropped 4 bases and J dropped 4; count of bases not matched to a gene: 6. The CDR3 loop spans 14 amino acids.

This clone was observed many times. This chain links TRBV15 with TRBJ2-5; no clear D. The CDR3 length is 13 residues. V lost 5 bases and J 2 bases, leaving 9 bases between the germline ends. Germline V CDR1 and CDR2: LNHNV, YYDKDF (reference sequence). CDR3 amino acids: CATSVRIQETQYF. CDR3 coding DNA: TGTGCCACCAGCGTCCGGATTCAAGAGACCCAGTACTTC.

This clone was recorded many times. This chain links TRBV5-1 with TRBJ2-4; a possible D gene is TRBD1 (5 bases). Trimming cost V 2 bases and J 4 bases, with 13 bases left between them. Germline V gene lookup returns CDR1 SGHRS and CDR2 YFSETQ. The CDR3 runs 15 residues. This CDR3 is CASSFNQGVKNIQYF. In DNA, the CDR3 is TGCGCCAGCAGCTTTAACCAGGGCGTAAAAAACATTCAGTACTTC.

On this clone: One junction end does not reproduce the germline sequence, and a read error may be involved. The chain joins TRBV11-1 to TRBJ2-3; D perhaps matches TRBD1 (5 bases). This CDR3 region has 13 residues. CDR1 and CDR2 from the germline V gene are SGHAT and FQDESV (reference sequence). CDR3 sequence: CASSTDSTETQSF. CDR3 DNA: TGTGCCAGCAGCACCGACAGCACAGAGACGCAGTCTTTT.

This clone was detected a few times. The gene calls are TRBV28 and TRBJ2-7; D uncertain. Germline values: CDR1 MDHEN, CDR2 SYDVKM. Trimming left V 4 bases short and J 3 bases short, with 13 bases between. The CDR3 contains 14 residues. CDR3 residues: CASSSPRPLYEQYF. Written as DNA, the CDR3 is TGTGCCAGCAGTTCCCCTAGGCCTCTCTACGAGCAGTACTTC.

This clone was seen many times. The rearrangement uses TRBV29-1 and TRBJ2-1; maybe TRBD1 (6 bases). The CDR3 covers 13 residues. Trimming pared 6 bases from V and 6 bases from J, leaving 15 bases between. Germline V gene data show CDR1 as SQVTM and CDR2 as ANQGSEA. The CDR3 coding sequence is TGCAGCGTCCGACCTGGGGGCAGCAATGAGCAGTTCTTC. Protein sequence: CSVRPGGSNEQFF.

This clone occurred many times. The CDR3 reads CASSPWEGHGRGGEQFF. The CDR3 DNA reads TGTGCCAGCAGCCCATGGGAGGGACACGGACGGGGGGGTGAGCAGTTCTTC. This chain links TRBV7-9 with TRBJ2-1; 8 bases map to TRBD2. The germline gives CDR1 SEHNR, CDR2 FQNEAQ (reference sequence). The CDR3 has 17 residues. Trimming at V came to 5 bases and at J to 9 bases, leaving 18 bases not matched to a gene.

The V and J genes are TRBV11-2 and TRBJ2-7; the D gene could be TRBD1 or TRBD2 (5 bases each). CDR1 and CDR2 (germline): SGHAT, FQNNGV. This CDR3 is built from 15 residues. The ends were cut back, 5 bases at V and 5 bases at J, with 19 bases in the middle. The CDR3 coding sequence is TGTGCCAGCAGCGCGACAGTGTCGGACGGGGACGAGCAGTACTTC. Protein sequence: CASSATVSDGDEQYF.

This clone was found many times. The CDR3 region is CASSFGDIDSPLHF. The CDR3 DNA follows: TGTGCCAGCAGCTTCGGGGACATTGATTCACCCCTCCACTTT. The V gene is TRBV7-8, the J gene TRBJ1-6; tentative D call: TRBD1 (6 bases). Deletions cut 3 bases from V and 8 bases from J, with 11 bases between. Germline CDR1 reads SGHVS; CDR2 reads FQNEAQ. The CDR3 sequence is 14 residues long.

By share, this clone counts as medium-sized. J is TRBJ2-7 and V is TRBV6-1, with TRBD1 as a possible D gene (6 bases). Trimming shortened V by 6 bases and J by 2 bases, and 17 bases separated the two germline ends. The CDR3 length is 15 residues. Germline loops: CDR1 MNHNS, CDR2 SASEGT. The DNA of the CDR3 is TGTGCCAGCAGCCAAAAAACAGGGATCGCCTACGAGCAGTACTTC. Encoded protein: CASSQKTGIAYEQYF.

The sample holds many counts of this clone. The CDR3 DNA reads TGTGCCAGCAGCCCATGGGGGGTCTACGGGGGCCAAGAGACCCAGTACTTC. Residues: CASSPWGVYGGQETQYF. The chain couples TRBV6-1 to TRBJ2-5; the D gene is possibly TRBD2 (6 bases). Trimming removed 6 bases at V and 1 base at J, with 21 bases between. Germline CDR1 is MNHNS and CDR2 is SASEGT. The CDR3 sequence is 17 residues long.

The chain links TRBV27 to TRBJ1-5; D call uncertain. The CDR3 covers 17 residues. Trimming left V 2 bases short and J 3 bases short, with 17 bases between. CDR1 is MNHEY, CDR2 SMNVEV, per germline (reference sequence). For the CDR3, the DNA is TGTGCCAGCAGTTTAATTGGAGGGCCGGATGTCAATCAGCCCCAGCATTTT. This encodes CASSLIGGPDVNQPQHF.

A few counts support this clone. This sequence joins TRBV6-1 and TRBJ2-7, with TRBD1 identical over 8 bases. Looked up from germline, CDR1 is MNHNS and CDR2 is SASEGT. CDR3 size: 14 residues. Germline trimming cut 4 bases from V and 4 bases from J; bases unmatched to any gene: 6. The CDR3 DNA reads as TGTGCCAGCAGTGGACAGGGGTTCGGTTACGAGCAGTACTTC. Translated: CASSGQGFGYEQYF.

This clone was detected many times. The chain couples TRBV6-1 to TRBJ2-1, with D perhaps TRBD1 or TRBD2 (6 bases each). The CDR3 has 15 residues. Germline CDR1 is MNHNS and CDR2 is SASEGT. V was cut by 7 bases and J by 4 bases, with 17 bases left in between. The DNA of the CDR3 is TGTGCCAGCACCTATGGGGGGCGCGCGTACAATGAGCAGTTCTTC. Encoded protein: CASTYGGRAYNEQFF.

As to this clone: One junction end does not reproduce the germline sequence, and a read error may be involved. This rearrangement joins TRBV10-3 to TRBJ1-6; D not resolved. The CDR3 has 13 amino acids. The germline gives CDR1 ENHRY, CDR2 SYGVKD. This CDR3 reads CVISAASSSPLHF. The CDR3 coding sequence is TGTGTCATCAGTGCCGCCAGTAGTTCACCCCTCCACTTT.

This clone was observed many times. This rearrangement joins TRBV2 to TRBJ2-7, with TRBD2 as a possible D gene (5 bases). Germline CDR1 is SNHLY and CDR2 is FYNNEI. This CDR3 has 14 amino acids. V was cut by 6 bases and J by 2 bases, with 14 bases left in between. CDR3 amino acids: CASRHGSPAYEQYF. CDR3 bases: TGTGCCAGCAGACATGGGAGTCCCGCCTACGAGCAGTACTTC.

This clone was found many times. Here the CDR3 DNA reads TGTGCCAGCAGCTTAGATCGGCAGGGGGCCGTCCTGACTTTC. This gives the protein CASSLDRQGAVLTF. This rearrangement joins TRBV11-2 to TRBJ2-6; 8 bases fit TRBD1. The length of the CDR3 is 14 residues. Losses at the gene ends were 0 bases for V and 12 bases for J; bases not matched to a gene: 4. Germline CDR1 reads SGHAT; CDR2 reads FQNNGV.

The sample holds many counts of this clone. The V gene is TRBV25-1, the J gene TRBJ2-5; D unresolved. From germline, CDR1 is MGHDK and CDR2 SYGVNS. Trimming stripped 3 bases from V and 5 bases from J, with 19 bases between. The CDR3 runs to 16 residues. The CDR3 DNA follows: TGTGCCAGCAGTGATCCCGCCGTTGAAGGGTCGGAGACCCAGTACTTC. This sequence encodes CASSDPAVEGSETQYF.

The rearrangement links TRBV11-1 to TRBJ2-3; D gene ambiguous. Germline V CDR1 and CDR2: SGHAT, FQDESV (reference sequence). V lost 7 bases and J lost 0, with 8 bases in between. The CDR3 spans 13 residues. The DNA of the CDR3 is TGTGCCAGCAACACCTACAGCACAGATACGCAGTATTTT. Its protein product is CASNTYSTDTQYF.

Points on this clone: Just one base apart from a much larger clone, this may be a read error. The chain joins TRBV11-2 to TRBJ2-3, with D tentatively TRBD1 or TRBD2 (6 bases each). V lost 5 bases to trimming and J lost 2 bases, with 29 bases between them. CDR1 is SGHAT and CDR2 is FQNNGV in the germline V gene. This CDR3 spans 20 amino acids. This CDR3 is CASSPVAGHDYIPFTDTQYF. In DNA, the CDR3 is TGTGCCAGCAGCCCTGTCGCGGGACACGACTATATTCCTTTCACAGATACGCAGTATTTT.

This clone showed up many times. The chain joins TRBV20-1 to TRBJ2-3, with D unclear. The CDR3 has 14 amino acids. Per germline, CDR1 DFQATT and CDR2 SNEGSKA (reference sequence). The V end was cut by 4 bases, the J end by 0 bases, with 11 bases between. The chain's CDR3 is CSAMGYRSTDTQYF. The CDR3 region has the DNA TGCAGTGCTATGGGCTACCGAAGCACAGATACGCAGTATTTT.

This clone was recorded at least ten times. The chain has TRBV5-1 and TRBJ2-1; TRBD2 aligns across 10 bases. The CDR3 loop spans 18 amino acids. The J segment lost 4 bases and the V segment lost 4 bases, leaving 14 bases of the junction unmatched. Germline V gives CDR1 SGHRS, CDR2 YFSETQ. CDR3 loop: CASSRWGALAGAYNEQFF. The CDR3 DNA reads TGCGCCAGCAGCCGCTGGGGGGCTCTAGCGGGGGCATACAATGAGCAGTTCTTC.

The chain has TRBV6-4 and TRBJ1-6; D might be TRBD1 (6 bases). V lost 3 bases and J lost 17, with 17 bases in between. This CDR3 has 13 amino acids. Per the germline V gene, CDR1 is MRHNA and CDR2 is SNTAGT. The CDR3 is CASSEGTNSPVHF. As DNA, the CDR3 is TGTGCCAGCAGTGAGGGGACAAATTCTCCCGTCCACTTT.

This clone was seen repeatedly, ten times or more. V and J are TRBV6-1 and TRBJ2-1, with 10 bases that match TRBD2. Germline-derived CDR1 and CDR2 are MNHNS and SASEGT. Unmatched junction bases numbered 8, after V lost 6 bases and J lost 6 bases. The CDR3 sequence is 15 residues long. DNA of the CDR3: TGTGCCAGCAGCCCCGGGACTAGCGCATCCAATGAGCAGTTCTTC. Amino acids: CASSPGTSASNEQFF.

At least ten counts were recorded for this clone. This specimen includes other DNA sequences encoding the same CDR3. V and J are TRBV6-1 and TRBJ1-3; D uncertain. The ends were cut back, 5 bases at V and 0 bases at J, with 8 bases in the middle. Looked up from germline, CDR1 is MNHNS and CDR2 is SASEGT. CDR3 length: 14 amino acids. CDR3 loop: CASSPSASGNTIYF. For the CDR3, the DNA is TGTGCCAGCAGTCCTTCGGCCTCTGGAAACACCATATATTTT.